These T cell receptor beta chains were read from a single sample in a study of blood T cell repertoires in COVID-19. The table came from immunoSEQ multiplex PCR; TCRdb's copy has only in-frame clones and leaves some out. The table includes 410,000 or so clones, roughly 85% detected once. The sequenced sample was peripheral blood. The receptor source for this set is a woman in her 30s with active or convalescent COVID-19. CDR3s include the opening cysteine and the closing phenylalanine or tryptophan. The D gene is left open where the match is weak. Size is stated for part of the rows, as once, few or many counts, or as a class when the clone is expanded.

v_call,d_call,clone_size,j_call,cdr3_aa,cdr3_nt
TRBV7-8,TRBD1,NA,TRBJ1-5,CASSLWDRGPGNQPQHF,TGTGCCAGCAGCTTATGGGACAGGGGGCCTGGCAATCAGCCCCAGCATTTT
TRBV2,TRBD1,NA,TRBJ2-6,CAGGRDRGLSGANVLTF,TGTGCCGGGGGTAGGGACAGGGGTTTGTCTGGGGCCAACGTCCTGACTTTC
TRBV5-1,NA,few,TRBJ1-1,CASSIGTRDTEAFF,TGCGCCAGCAGCATAGGGACTCGGGACACTGAAGCTTTCTTT
TRBV30,NA,NA,TRBJ2-2,CAWYRANTGELFF,TGTGCCTGGTACAGAGCGAACACCGGGGAGCTGTTTTTT
TRBV18,NA,NA,TRBJ2-1,CASSLPGHDEQFF,TGTGCCAGCTCCCTACCCGGACACGATGAGCAGTTCTTC
TRBV5-4,NA,NA,TRBJ2-3,CASSFVSAGPLADTQYF,TGTGCCAGCAGCTTTGTTAGCGCCGGCCCTCTTGCAGATACGCAGTATTTT
TRBV5-1,TRBD1,NA,TRBJ2-1,CASSSTGGSYNEQFF,TGCGCCAGCAGCTCTACAGGGGGATCCTACAATGAGCAGTTCTTC
TRBV7-9,TRBD1,NA,TRBJ2-7,CASSTGTGKNEQYF,TGTGCCAGCAGCACCGGGACAGGGAAGAACGAGCAGTACTTC
TRBV6-1,TRBD1,NA,TRBJ2-7,CASSELGTGTLYEQYF,TGTGCCAGCAGTGAATTGGGGACAGGGACCCTCTACGAGCAGTACTTC
TRBV19,TRBD1,few,TRBJ1-3,CASSIGTGTSGNTIYF,TGTGCCAGTAGTATTGGGACAGGGACTTCTGGAAACACCATATATTTT
TRBV7-9,NA,NA,TRBJ1-4,CASSLDGATNEKLFF,TGTGCCAGCAGCCTAGACGGGGCAACTAATGAAAAACTGTTTTTT
TRBV3-1/TRBV3-2,NA,NA,TRBJ2-7,CASSPGGGRGRYF,TGTGCCAGCAGCCCTGGGGGGGGGCGAGGTCGGTACTTC
TRBV2,TRBD1,NA,TRBJ1-4,CASSGTGNIEKLFF,TGTGCCAGCAGTGGGACAGGGAATATTGAAAAACTGTTTTTT
TRBV7-9,TRBD1,NA,TRBJ1-1,CASSQTGAGGLGGAFF,TGTGCCAGCAGCCAAACCGGGGCAGGGGGCCTCGGGGGAGCTTTCTTT
TRBV29-1,TRBD1,NA,TRBJ1-2,CSVSGTELYGYTF,TGCAGCGTTTCCGGGACAGAACTCTATGGCTACACCTTC
TRBV5-1,TRBD2,NA,TRBJ2-1,CASSLGLAGAMDEQFF,TGCGCCAGCAGCTTGGGTCTAGCGGGAGCTATGGATGAGCAGTTCTTC
TRBV14,TRBD2,NA,TRBJ2-5,CASSRPGGTSGFQETQYF,TGTGCCAGCAGCCGCCCCGGCGGGACTAGCGGATTTCAAGAGACCCAGTACTTC
TRBV5-1,NA,NA,TRBJ1-2,CASSLGGGIVNYGYTF,TGCGCCAGCAGCTTGGGTGGAGGGATCGTAAACTATGGCTACACCTTC
TRBV19,TRBD1,NA,TRBJ2-3,CASSPWTGGADTQYF,TGTGCCAGTTCGCCCTGGACAGGGGGCGCAGATACGCAGTATTTT
TRBV24-1,TRBD2,NA,TRBJ2-5,CATRLAGPEFFLETQYF,TGTGCCACCAGGCTAGCGGGACCAGAATTTTTCTTAGAGACCCAGTACTTC
TRBV4-1,NA,once,TRBJ2-3,CASSQEARSTDTQYF,TGCGCCAGCAGCCAAGAAGCTAGAAGCACAGATACGCAGTATTTT
TRBV19,NA,NA,TRBJ2-5,CASNSIGGSAQETQYF,TGTGCCAGTAATTCGATCGGTGGTTCTGCACAAGAGACCCAGTACTTC
TRBV5-1,TRBD1,NA,TRBJ2-7,CASSPTGASYEQYF,TGCGCCAGCAGTCCGACAGGGGCCTCCTACGAGCAGTACTTC
TRBV3-1/TRBV3-2,TRBD1,NA,TRBJ1-5,CASSRGTGGQPQHF,TGTGCCAGCAGCCGGGGGACAGGGGGGCAGCCCCAGCATTTT
TRBV15,TRBD1,NA,TRBJ2-7,CATSRAMGQGVNEQYF,TGTGCCACCAGCAGGGCTATGGGACAGGGGGTCAACGAGCAGTACTTC
TRBV27,TRBD1,NA,TRBJ2-5,CASRTGAQETQYF,TGTGCCAGCAGGACAGGGGCTCAAGAGACCCAGTACTTC
TRBV10-1,TRBD2,NA,TRBJ2-5,CASSESAGWFETQYF,TGCGCCAGCAGTGAGTCAGCGGGGTGGTTCGAGACCCAGTACTTC
TRBV6-5,NA,NA,TRBJ1-4,CASRDSWDEKLFF,TGTGCCAGCAGGGACAGTTGGGACGAAAAACTGTTTTTT